The source of this T cell receptor (beta chain) is a study of graft-versus-host responses after intestinal transplantation. Study-level information: In this cohort, recipients had multivisceral, liver-intestinal, or isolated intestinal transplants. Study-wide results and limits: Within the allografts of patients who had graft-donor T cell macrochimerism, graft-versus-host to host-versus-graft clonal ratios were high.

This clone is a singleton in its sample. Its antigen is unidentified. Only in-frame clones appear in the TCRdb table, and some are missing; sequencing was by immunoSEQ multiplex PCR. The table includes approximately 99,000 clones, roughly 89% detected once. V gave up 8 bases and J gave up 3 bases, with 15 bases separating them. The CDR3 extends over 14 amino acids. Germline loops: CDR1 SGHTA, CDR2 FQGTGA. The sample here was unstimulated CD4+ T cells sorted from spleen or lymph node cells, taken before transplant. The sequence came from a human donor who was the organ donor for an intestinal transplant. The rearrangement joins TRBV7-3 to TRBJ2-3; tentatively, D is TRBD1 (5 bases). The CDR3 nucleotides read TGTGCCAGCGGTCTGGGGCAAAATACAGATACGCAGTATTTT. Amino acids: CASGLGQNTDTQYF. Looking up the rest from reference TRBV7-3 and TRBJ2-3 gives the full variable domain: GAGVSQTPSNKVTEKGKYVELRCDPISGHTALYWYRQSLGQGPEFLIYFQGTGAADDSGLPNDRFFAVRPEGSVSTLKIQRTERGDSAVYLCASGLGQNTDTQYFGPGTRLTVL.